This T cell receptor (beta chain) was sequenced in a study of blood T cell repertoires in COVID-19. Looking at the study overall: Both acute and convalescent COVID-19 samples were obtained from the United States, Italy and Spain.

In the source study's methods: Researchers report that nucleated cell counts were estimated from reference gene primer amplification. Produced via immunoSEQ multiplex PCR; TCRdb's table is partial and in-frame only. V and J calls and clone size follow that table, whereas D and trimming were derived from the DNA. The sample consists of 50,000 to 70,000 clones, about 80% of them appearing once. The CDR3 covers 16 residues. Trimming left V 6 bases short and J 8 bases short, with 20 bases between. The V gene's germline CDR1 is SGHTA and CDR2 FQGNSA. V and J are TRBV7-2 and TRBJ1-6, with D possibly being TRBD1 (5 bases). The receptor comes from a man aged 45-65 years with active or convalescent COVID-19. The sequenced sample consisted of peripheral blood. CDR3 in DNA: TGTGCCAGCAGATCTAGGGTCCAGGGCGCATATTCACCCCTCCACTTT. The encoded protein is CASRSRVQGAYSPLHF.